In this sample, the clone carrying this T cell receptor beta chain turned up a few times. Antigen unknown. The data were obtained in a study of T-cell memory formation after mild COVID-19. From the 5' RACE reads, TCRdb called clonotypes with MiXCR, one entry per CDR3 protein. The profile shows about 430,000 distinct CDR3 sequences, approximately 25% of them singletons. CDR1 is MGHRA, CDR2 YSYEKL, per germline. CDR3 size: 18 residues. V was clipped by 0 bases and J by 0 bases, with 15 bases between them. General observations from the study: From day 15 to 85, contracting clones were balanced between CD4 and CD8, whereas later expanders leaned toward CD4+. Prior to infection, memory already included some responding clones, suggesting cross-reactive memory joined.

The sequencing sample was made of PBMCs or a T cell subset sorted from them (not recorded which). This TCR was sampled from an adult woman who had mild COVID-19 (a few samples of this study predate the infection). Cell type and time point are not known. The V gene is TRBV4-1, the J gene TRBJ2-4; no clear D gene. The chain's CDR3 is CASSQDFETIIAKNIQYF. The CDR3 DNA reads as TGCGCCAGCAGCCAAGATTTTGAGACAATAATAGCCAAAAACATTCAGTACTTC.